One sample yielded the 8 T cell receptor beta chains listed below, sequenced in a study of CD8+CD57+ T cells in acquired aplastic anemia listed by TCRdb under 2018. Instrument on record: Illumina HiSeq 2000. Genomic DNA served as template for TCR beta VDJ combination and CDR3 sequence profiling. TCRdb reran the public reads through fastp at Q25 and MiXCR, keeping productive beta chains. Each CDR3 protein appears once, grouped with its most common genes and DNA. For this sample the table gives about 160,000 distinct CDR3 sequences, of which roughly 48% were detected only once. The ten top clones hold about 2.6% of the sample. Flow cytometry had shown CD8+CD57+ cell expansion in the patients selected for sequencing. Sequenced input: sorted CD4+, CD8+, or CD8+CD57+ T cells (not recorded which) from PBMCs. The receptors here all came from a human donor with aplastic anemia.

The rearrangement links TRBV20-1 to TRBJ2-3; no firm D call. Per the germline V gene, CDR1 is DFQATT and CDR2 is SNEGSKA (reference sequence). This CDR3 is built from 16 residues. V was trimmed by 0 bases and J by 1 base, leaving 14 bases between them. CDR3 nucleotides: TGCAGTGCTAGAGATTGGGGAAAGTCCCGCACAGATACGCAGTATTTT. Translated, it gives CSARDWGKSRTDTQYF.

This chain's CDR3 is CASSVTDSSYNSPLHF. CDR3 nucleotides: TGTGCCAGCAGCGTAACAGACAGCTCCTATAATTCACCCCTCCACTTT. The rearrangement joins TRBV9 to TRBJ1-6, with D possibly being TRBD1 (5 bases). V gave up 1 base and J gave up 0 bases, with 8 bases separating them. There are 16 residues in the CDR3. Germline lookup yields CDR1 SGDLS and CDR2 YYNGEE. Full variable domain (rest looked up from reference TRBV9 and TRBJ1-6): DSGVTQTPKHLITATGQRVTLRCSPRSGDLSVYWYQQSLDQGLQFLIQYYNGEERAKGNILERFSAQQFPDLHSELNLSSLELGDSALYFCASSVTDSSYNSPLHFGNGTRLTVT.

The rearrangement links TRBV24-1 to TRBJ1-2, with 7 bases lining up with TRBD1. The junction had 12 bases not matched to a gene; V was cut back by 6 bases and J by 12 bases. This CDR3 region has 13 residues. Per germline, CDR1 KGHDR and CDR2 SFDVKD. The chain's CDR3 is CATSLTGVSGNTF. The CDR3, as DNA: TGTGCCACCAGTCTAACAGGGGTCTCTGGAAACACCTTC.

This clonotype has just one count. The CDR3 here is CASSLGRTYNSPLHF. CDR3 bases: TGTGCCAGCAGCTTAGGCAGGACCTATAATTCACCCCTCCACTTT. The chain is built from TRBV7-9 and TRBJ1-6; D unclear. The length of the CDR3 is 15 residues. V gave up 1 base and J gave up 2 bases, with 6 bases separating them. Germline V gives CDR1 SEHNR, CDR2 FQNEAQ (reference sequence). Looking up the rest from reference TRBV7-9 and TRBJ1-6 gives the full variable domain: DTGVSQNPRHKITKRGQNVTFRCDPISEHNRLYWYRQTLGQGPEFLTYFQNEAQLEKSRLLSDRFSAERPKGSFSTLEIQRTEQGDSAMYLCASSLGRTYNSPLHFGNGTRLTVT.

A single count supports this clonotype. CDR3: CASRLLSYNEQFF. The CDR3 DNA reads as TGTGCCAGCAGGCTACTAAGCTACAATGAGCAGTTCTTC. This chain uses TRBV6-2 or TRBV6-3 with TRBJ2-1, with D uncertain. The length of the CDR3 is 13 residues. Looked up from germline, CDR1 is MNHEY and CDR2 is SVGEGT. Trimming left V 6 bases short and J 3 bases short, with 9 bases between.

The chain employs TRBV6-1 and TRBJ2-6; D not certain. The V end lost 3 bases, the J end lost 0 bases, and 12 bases lay between the germline ends. In germline, CDR1 is MNHNS, CDR2 SASEGT. This CDR3 comprises 17 residues. The CDR3 DNA reads as TGTGCCAGCAGTGATCGGTCCCTGGCCTCTGGGGCCAACGTCCTGACTTTC. Protein: CASSDRSLASGANVLTF.

The chain joins TRBV2 to TRBJ1-1, with 7 bases that match TRBD1. The V segment lost 3 bases and the J segment 3 bases; nucleotides outside the gene matches: 4. The CDR3 runs 14 residues. CDR1 and CDR2 (germline): SNHLY, FYNNEI. Here the CDR3 reads CASSEPGQYTEAFF. The CDR3 DNA is TGTGCCAGCAGTGAGCCGGGACAGTACACTGAAGCTTTCTTT.

This clonotype was counted ten times or more. At one end, the junction sequence differs from germline, possibly due to a read error. V usage is TRBV6-5 and J usage is TRBJ1-1; D ambiguous. Per germline, CDR1 MNHEY and CDR2 SVGAGI. CDR3 length: 13 residues. The CDR3 here is CASSYSRGSEAFF. CDR3 nucleotide sequence: TGTGCCAGCAGTTACTCGAGAGGTTCTGAGGCTTTCTTT.